This T cell receptor beta chain was captured in a study of cytomegalovirus exposure and HLA in healthy donors. PCR primers comprised 60 Vbeta and 13 Jbeta primers. Sequenced by immunoSEQ multiplex PCR; TCRdb stores in-frame clones only, minus some. The sample carries some 84,000 clones, roughly 80% recorded once. V lost 2 bases to trimming and J lost 5 bases; unmatched junction nucleotides: 4. The CDR3 totals 13 residues. CDR1 and CDR2 from the germline V gene are SGHNT and YYREEE (reference sequence). This clone was detected only a few times. The clonotype was recovered from a boy aged 10-17 years in good health and CMV-seronegative. The rearrangement joins TRBV5-4 to TRBJ2-7; 7 bases are a match to TRBD2. The sample consisted of PBMCs. CDR3 sequence: CASSLREADEQYF. CDR3 bases: TGTGCCAGCAGCTTACGGGAGGCAGACGAGCAGTACTTC.